Listed here are 29 T cell receptor beta chains from one sample, sequenced in a study of OX40 agonist ivuxolimab in advanced cancers. Sequenced by immunoSEQ multiplex PCR; TCRdb stores in-frame clones only, minus some. The data show 50,000 to 75,000 clones, more than 90% seen once. The sequencing used CD4+ or CD8+ T cells sorted from blood, collected in a trial of the OX40 agonist ivuxolimab. The receptors here all came from an adult with an advanced solid tumor such as melanoma, head and neck, liver or kidney cancer.

The chain has TRBV27 and TRBJ1-1; D is unresolved. This CDR3 has 13 residues. The V and J ends lost 5 bases and 3 bases respectively, with 10 bases between them. CDR1 is MNHEY and CDR2 is SMNVEV in the germline V gene (reference sequence). For the CDR3, the DNA is TGTGCCAGCAGTCTAGAGAGGGACACTGAAGCTTTCTTT. Its translation: CASSLERDTEAFF.

CDR3 sequence (DNA): TGTGCCAGCGCTTATGCCGATTGGAGTTCCACCCCCATATATTTT. This codes for CASAYADWSSTPIYF. The V call is TRBV28, the J call TRBJ1-3; D is undetermined. Looked up from germline, CDR1 is MDHEN and CDR2 is SYDVKM. The CDR3 is 15 residues long. The germline V and J ends were trimmed by 8 bases and 11 bases, with 25 bases remaining between them.

This clone came up once. The V call is TRBV28, the J call TRBJ1-4, with a possible D match to TRBD1 (6 bases). Germline assignment: CDR1 MDHEN and CDR2 SYDVKM. The V end lost 5 bases, the J end lost 7 bases, and 17 bases lay between the germline ends. The CDR3 is 15 residues long. The CDR3 reads CASSVDTGPREKLFF. CDR3 nucleotides: TGTGCCAGCAGTGTAGATACAGGGCCTCGTGAAAAACTGTTTTTT.

The chain recombines TRBV10-2 with TRBJ2-5; 7 bases are shared with TRBD1. Germline-derived CDR1 and CDR2 are WSHSY and SAAADI. This CDR3 is built from 15 residues. V was pared by 6 bases and J by 1 base, with 8 bases of the junction left unmatched. The CDR3 DNA is TGCGCCAGCAGAGAACTACAGGGGACCCAAGAGACCCAGTACTTC. Translation: CASRELQGTQETQYF.

The chain employs TRBV7-2 and TRBJ2-7, with TRBD2 matching over 8 bases. J lost 7 bases, V lost 5 bases, and 7 bases had no gene match. CDR3 length: 13 amino acids. The germline V gene has CDR1 SGHTA and CDR2 FQGNSA. CDR3 coding DNA: TGTGCCAGCAGCCCTCCCGGGGGGGTTGAGCAGTACTTC. Amino acid sequence: CASSPPGGVEQYF.

V is TRBV30 and J is TRBJ1-3; D is ambiguous. Germline V gene sequence: CDR1 GTSNPN, CDR2 SVGIG (reference sequence). This CDR3 has 12 amino acids. The V gene lost 2 bases and the J gene lost 4 bases, with 6 bases spanning the gap. CDR3 amino acids: CAWSYSGNTIYF. The CDR3 DNA reads TGTGCCTGGAGTTACAGCGGAAACACCATATATTTT. The full variable domain, completed using reference TRBV30 and TRBJ1-3, is SQTIHQWPATLVQPVGSPLSLECTVEGTSNPNLYWYRQAAGRGLQLLFYSVGIGQISSEVPQNLSASRPQDRQFILSSKKLLLSDSGFYLCAWSYSGNTIYFGEGSWLTVV.

The rearrangement uses TRBV9 and TRBJ1-6, with D possibly TRBD1 on 5 matching bases. The V end was cut by 0 bases, the J end by 14 bases, with 12 bases between. Germline-derived CDR1 and CDR2 are SGDLS and YYNGEE. The CDR3 sequence is 13 residues long. The CDR3 loop is CASSVEGRGALHF. For the CDR3, the DNA is TGTGCCAGCAGCGTAGAGGGCAGAGGGGCCCTCCACTTT.

V gene TRBV21-1 combines with J gene TRBJ2-5; the table's D call, TRBD1, has no DNA check behind it. TRBV21-1 is a listed pseudogene. The CDR3 totals 16 residues. The DNA of the CDR3 is TGTGCCAGCAGCAAAGAGGGGGCAGGGGGATGTGAGACCCAGTACTTC. Protein sequence: CASSKEGAGGCETQYF.

This clone occurred once. The V call is TRBV18, the J call TRBJ2-7; 12 bases align to TRBD2. V dropped 3 bases and J dropped 5; count of bases not matched to a gene: 8. The CDR3 is 16 residues long. CDR1 KGHSH and CDR2 LQKENI come from the germline V gene. CDR3 loop: CASSPATSGSLNEQYF. The CDR3 nucleotides are TGTGCCAGCTCACCGGCGACTAGCGGGAGTTTGAACGAGCAGTACTTC.

The chain links TRBV4-2 to TRBJ2-3; D not certain. Per the germline V gene, CDR1 is LGHNA and CDR2 is YNFKEQ. Trimming cost V 0 bases and J 1 base, with 11 bases left between them. The CDR3 totals 16 residues. CDR3 region: CASSQDWRRGTDTQYF. Written as DNA, the CDR3 is TGTGCCAGCAGCCAAGATTGGCGACGAGGCACAGATACGCAGTATTTT.

J is TRBJ2-5 and V is TRBV5-1; D possibly matches TRBD1 or TRBD2 (6 bases each). CDR3 length: 15 amino acids. Germline V gives CDR1 SGHRS, CDR2 YFSETQ. V was clipped by 0 bases and J by 2 bases, with 11 bases between them. CDR3 region: CASSLVEGGQETQYF. In nucleotides, the CDR3 is TGCGCCAGCAGCTTGGTAGAGGGGGGACAAGAGACCCAGTACTTC.

This chain uses TRBV4-1 with TRBJ1-4; 7 nucleotides align to TRBD1. The CDR3 has 13 residues. The germline V gene encodes CDR1 MGHRA and CDR2 YSYEKL. V lost 0 bases to trimming and J lost 10 bases; unmatched junction nucleotides: 2. This chain's CDR3 is CASSQEGQTKLFF. The CDR3 coding sequence is TGCGCCAGCAGCCAAGAGGGACAGACAAAACTGTTTTTT.

J is TRBJ2-5 and V is TRBV11-3; 9 bases are a match to TRBD1. The J segment lost 4 bases and the V segment lost 4 bases, leaving 7 bases of the junction unmatched. Germline assignment: CDR1 SGHNT and CDR2 YENEEA. The CDR3 length is 15 residues. The chain's CDR3 is CASSSPGDRVETQYF. CDR3 DNA: TGTGCCAGCAGCTCCCCTGGGGACAGGGTAGAGACCCAGTACTTC.

The V and J genes are TRBV6-5 and TRBJ1-5; D perhaps matches TRBD1 (6 bases). In germline, CDR1 is MNHEY, CDR2 SVGAGI. The CDR3 length is 15 residues. Deletions cut 4 bases from V and 3 bases from J, with 13 bases between. CDR3: CASSSAGHNNQPQHF. As DNA, the CDR3 is TGTGCCAGCAGTTCAGCGGGACACAACAATCAGCCCCAGCATTTT.

V gene TRBV19 combines with J gene TRBJ2-7; D gene unclear. This CDR3 has 15 residues. V lost 3 bases and J 1 base, leaving 13 bases between the germline ends. Germline CDR1 reads LNHDA; CDR2 reads SQIVND (reference sequence). This CDR3 is CASSISPEPSYEQYF. Written as DNA, the CDR3 is TGTGCCAGTAGTATCTCCCCAGAACCTTCCTACGAGCAGTACTTC. The entire variable domain, with the rest obtained from reference TRBV19 and TRBJ2-7, is as follows: DGGITQSPKYLFRKEGQNVTLSCEQNLNHDAMYWYRQDPGQGLRLIYYSQIVNDFQKGDIAEGYSVSREKKESFPLTVTSAQKNPTAFYLCASSISPEPSYEQYFGPGTRLTVT.

The chain links TRBV7-2 to TRBJ2-3; D gene unclear. From germline, CDR1 is SGHTA and CDR2 FQGNSA. The V end lost 5 bases, the J end lost 0 bases, and 9 bases lay between the germline ends. The CDR3 length is 14 residues. CDR3 DNA: TGTGCCAGCAGCCCGATGGGTAGCACAGATACGCAGTATTTT. Protein sequence: CASSPMGSTDTQYF.

The sample holds one count of this clone. This chain uses TRBV19 with TRBJ2-5; D gene uncertain. Per germline, CDR1 LNHDA and CDR2 SQIVND (reference sequence). The V gene lost 3 bases and the J gene lost 5 bases, with 10 bases spanning the gap. This CDR3 comprises 13 residues. The CDR3 reads CASSIPDRETQYF. DNA for the CDR3: TGTGCCAGTAGTATTCCCGACCGGGAGACCCAGTACTTC.

The chain combines TRBV6-6 with TRBJ2-7; D ambiguous. Germline-derived CDR1 and CDR2 are MNHNY and SVGAGI (reference sequence). Trimming pared 5 bases from V and 6 bases from J, leaving 11 bases between. This CDR3 has 12 amino acids. Here the CDR3 reads CASSPHSVEQYF. The CDR3 coding sequence is TGTGCCAGCAGTCCCCACAGTGTCGAGCAGTACTTC.

The chain recombines TRBV5-4 with TRBJ2-2; D is unresolved. CDR3 size: 13 residues. The germline V gene encodes CDR1 SGHNT and CDR2 YYREEE (reference sequence). Trimming shortened V by 2 bases and J by 6 bases, and 8 bases separated the two germline ends. CDR3 DNA sequence: TGTGCCAGCAGCTTTGACCCACCCGGGGAGCTGTTTTTT. This gives the protein CASSFDPPGELFF.

This chain joins TRBV4-2 and TRBJ2-7, with D unclear. With 1 base removed from V and 2 bases from J, the gap between germline ends came to 12 bases. Germline V gene lookup returns CDR1 LGHNA and CDR2 YNFKEQ. This CDR3 has 15 residues. The CDR3 is CASSQVGLVAYEQYF. In nucleotides, the CDR3 is TGTGCCAGCAGCCAAGTAGGGCTAGTGGCCTACGAGCAGTACTTC.

The chain combines TRBV7-2 with TRBJ2-2; D uncertain. CDR3 length: 15 residues. Trimming shortened V by 5 bases and J by 0 bases, and 10 bases separated the two germline ends. CDR1 is SGHTA, CDR2 FQGNSA, per germline. The CDR3 nucleotides read TGTGCCAGCAGCCCTGTACTCGCGAACACCGGGGAGCTGTTTTTT. As protein: CASSPVLANTGELFF. Looking up the rest from reference TRBV7-2 and TRBJ2-2 gives the full variable domain: GAGVSQSPSNKVTEKGKDVELRCDPISGHTALYWYRQSLGQGLEFLIYFQGNSAPDKSGLPSDRFSAERTGGSVSTLTIQRTQQEDSAVYLCASSPVLANTGELFFGEGSRLTVL.

This clone has a single count. This chain connects TRBV19 to TRBJ2-3, with D uncertain. V lost 6 bases and J lost 0, with 4 bases in between. Per the germline V gene, CDR1 is LNHDA and CDR2 is SQIVND (reference sequence). The CDR3 totals 12 residues. The CDR3 here is CASSGSTDTQYF. CDR3 DNA sequence: TGTGCCAGTAGCGGGAGCACAGATACGCAGTATTTT.

The chain combines TRBV25-1 with TRBJ1-6, with D uncertain. V was cut by 7 bases and J by 10 bases, with 11 bases left in between. The CDR3 totals 12 residues. Germline-derived CDR1 and CDR2 are MGHDK and SYGVNS. This chain's CDR3 is CASNIVNSPLHF. In nucleotides, the CDR3 is TGTGCCAGCAACATAGTTAACTCACCCCTCCACTTT.

The chain couples TRBV2 to TRBJ2-2; 9 positions agree with TRBD1. The J segment lost 2 bases and the V segment lost 6 bases, leaving 1 base of the junction unmatched. The germline V gene encodes CDR1 SNHLY and CDR2 FYNNEI. CDR3 length equals 14 residues. This CDR3 is CASRDRGNTGELFF. In DNA, the CDR3 is TGTGCCAGCAGGGACAGGGGTAACACCGGGGAGCTGTTTTTT.

This clone has only one observation. This chain uses TRBV19 with TRBJ2-1; either TRBD1 or TRBD2 may supply D (5 bases each). CDR3 size: 15 residues. V shed 5 bases and J shed 0 bases, with 11 bases lying between them. Germline-derived CDR1 and CDR2 are LNHDA and SQIVND (reference sequence). The CDR3 coding sequence is TGTGCCAGTAGTTCCTCTGGGGGCTCCTACAATGAGCAGTTCTTC. Its translation: CASSSSGGSYNEQFF. The full variable domain, in which reference TRBV19 and TRBJ2-1 provide the parts outside the CDR3, is DGGITQSPKYLFRKEGQNVTLSCEQNLNHDAMYWYRQDPGQGLRLIYYSQIVNDFQKGDIAEGYSVSREKKESFPLTVTSAQKNPTAFYLCASSSSGGSYNEQFFGPGTRLTVL.

V usage is TRBV6-5 and J usage is TRBJ1-4; 7 bases are shared with TRBD1. The germline gives CDR1 MNHEY, CDR2 SVGAGI. V shed 5 bases, J shed 7 bases, and the junction held 7 bases outside the gene matches. The CDR3 loop spans 14 amino acids. CDR3 residues: CASSDRAGVEKLFF. CDR3 DNA sequence: TGTGCCAGCAGTGACAGGGCCGGTGTTGAAAAACTGTTTTTT.

In its sample, this clone was seen once. The CDR3: CASTNRGNQPQHF. In DNA, the CDR3 is TGTGCCAGTACCAATCGGGGGAATCAGCCCCAGCATTTT. The genes are TRBV19 and TRBJ1-5; D may be TRBD1 (5 bases). Germline V gene lookup returns CDR1 LNHDA and CDR2 SQIVND (reference sequence). Trimming pared 7 bases from V and 4 bases from J, leaving 11 bases between. The CDR3 spans 13 residues. The full variable domain, in which reference TRBV19 and TRBJ1-5 provide the parts outside the CDR3, is DGGITQSPKYLFRKEGQNVTLSCEQNLNHDAMYWYRQDPGQGLRLIYYSQIVNDFQKGDIAEGYSVSREKKESFPLTVTSAQKNPTAFYLCASTNRGNQPQHFGDGTRLSIL.

The chain uses TRBV9 and TRBJ2-1, with TRBD1 matching 9 bases. CDR1 and CDR2 (germline): SGDLS, YYNGEE. V gave up 0 bases and J gave up 5 bases; unmatched junction bases: 3. The CDR3 has 15 residues. The CDR3 protein is CASSVVQGADNEQFF. CDR3 DNA: TGTGCCAGCAGCGTAGTACAGGGGGCCGACAATGAGCAGTTCTTC.

J is TRBJ1-2 and V is TRBV6-5; D not resolved. Germline V gives CDR1 MNHEY, CDR2 SVGAGI. Between the trimmed V and J ends, which lost 7 bases and 4 bases, there was a span of 10 bases. CDR3 length: 12 residues. The CDR3 sequence is CASTSESYGYTF. In nucleotides, the CDR3 is TGTGCCAGCACTTCGGAGTCCTATGGCTACACCTTC.